These T cell receptor beta chains were read from a single sample in a study of blood T cell repertoires in COVID-19. TCRdb's copy holds only in-frame clones and misses some; the assay was immunoSEQ multiplex PCR. Of around 370,000 clones in the sample, around nine tenths were seen once. The sequencing input was peripheral blood. The receptor source for this set is a woman in her 70s with COVID-19, enrolled during active disease. The CDR3 runs from the conserved cysteine through the conserved F or W. A D gene is named only where the DNA matches it firmly. Where a row states a size, it is once, few, many or the class of an expanded clone; other rows omit it.

clone size: once; D gene: TRBD2; V gene: TRBV5-4; J gene: TRBJ2-1; CDR3 DNA: TGTGCCAGCAGCTTGGGTAGCGGGTCCTACAATGAGCAGTTCTTC; CDR3 protein: CASSLGSGSYNEQFF
clone size: -; D gene: -; V gene: TRBV19; J gene: TRBJ1-3; CDR3 DNA: TGTGCCAGTACCTTCACAGGCAGCTCTGGAAACACCATATATTTT; CDR3 protein: CASTFTGSSGNTIYF
clone size: -; D gene: -; V gene: TRBV6-6; J gene: TRBJ1-3; CDR3 DNA: TGTGCCAGCAGCCCCCAGGGAGGAAACACCATATATTTT; CDR3 protein: CASSPQGGNTIYF
clone size: -; D gene: -; V gene: TRBV9; J gene: TRBJ1-4; CDR3 DNA: TGTGCCAGCAGCGTAGGCGGCACTAATGAAAAACTGTTTTTT; CDR3 protein: CASSVGGTNEKLFF
clone size: -; D gene: -; V gene: TRBV28; J gene: TRBJ1-2; CDR3 DNA: TGTGCCAGCAGCCTCCGGGATGGCTACACCTTC; CDR3 protein: CASSLRDGYTF
clone size: -; D gene: -; V gene: TRBV6-4; J gene: TRBJ1-1; CDR3 DNA: TGTGCCAGCAGGGAAACAGGGTACACTGAAGCTTTCTTT; CDR3 protein: CASRETGYTEAFF
clone size: -; D gene: -; V gene: TRBV6-5; J gene: TRBJ1-2; CDR3 DNA: TGTGCCAGCAGCCCAGGTTTCGGCTACACCTTC; CDR3 protein: CASSPGFGYTF
clone size: few; D gene: TRBD2; V gene: TRBV7-2; J gene: TRBJ2-1; CDR3 DNA: TGTGCCAGCAGCTTAGGCGGGAGCGGGGCGGCAAGAGAGCAGTTCTTC; CDR3 protein: CASSLGGSGAAREQFF
clone size: -; D gene: -; V gene: TRBV7-2; J gene: TRBJ2-5; CDR3 DNA: TGTGCCAGCAGCTTAGTACAGGGTAGTATCAGAGAGACCCAGTACTTC; CDR3 protein: CASSLVQGSIRETQYF
clone size: -; D gene: -; V gene: TRBV18; J gene: TRBJ1-1; CDR3 DNA: TGTGCCAGCTCACCTTCGACAGCGCTGAACACTGAAGCTTTCTTT; CDR3 protein: CASSPSTALNTEAFF
clone size: -; D gene: -; V gene: TRBV7-2; J gene: TRBJ2-3; CDR3 DNA: TGTGCAGCGGCGGGGGCCCACACAGATACGCAGTATTTT; CDR3 protein: CAAAGAHTDTQYF
clone size: -; D gene: TRBD1; V gene: TRBV18; J gene: TRBJ1-2; CDR3 DNA: TGTGCCAGCTCACCAGGAAGGGACAGTGAGGGGAATGGCTACACCTTC; CDR3 protein: CASSPGRDSEGNGYTF
clone size: -; D gene: TRBD1; V gene: TRBV27; J gene: TRBJ1-1; CDR3 DNA: TGTGCCAGCAGTTCGTGGACAGGGGGGGACACTGAAGCTTTCTTT; CDR3 protein: CASSSWTGGDTEAFF
clone size: once; D gene: TRBD1; V gene: TRBV6-2/TRBV6-3; J gene: TRBJ1-6; CDR3 DNA: TGTGCCAGCAGTTCCTGGGGGACAGGCTTGAATTCACCCCTCCACTTT; CDR3 protein: CASSSWGTGLNSPLHF
clone size: -; D gene: -; V gene: TRBV9; J gene: TRBJ2-5; CDR3 DNA: TGTGCCAGCAGCGCGACAGTGGGAGAGACCCAGTACTTC; CDR3 protein: CASSATVGETQYF
clone size: -; D gene: -; V gene: TRBV2; J gene: TRBJ1-6; CDR3 DNA: TGTGCCAGCAGTCCACAGGGTGGTTCACCCCTCCACTTT; CDR3 protein: CASSPQGGSPLHF
clone size: -; D gene: -; V gene: TRBV7-9; J gene: TRBJ1-6; CDR3 DNA: TGTGCCAGCAGCTTAGAGGCCAGGGGCCAGGATTCACCCCTCCACTTT; CDR3 protein: CASSLEARGQDSPLHF
clone size: -; D gene: TRBD2; V gene: TRBV5-4; J gene: TRBJ2-2; CDR3 DNA: TGTGCCAGCAGCTTGGAGGTGGGAGGGGTGAACACCGGGGAGCTGTTTTTT; CDR3 protein: CASSLEVGGVNTGELFF
clone size: -; D gene: -; V gene: TRBV3-1/TRBV3-2; J gene: TRBJ2-3; CDR3 DNA: TGTGCCAGCAGCCAAGAACCCCGACAGCAGAGCACAGATACGCAGTATTTT; CDR3 protein: CASSQEPRQQSTDTQYF
clone size: -; D gene: TRBD1; V gene: TRBV6-5; J gene: TRBJ1-1; CDR3 DNA: TGTGCCAGCAGCCGAGGGGGCCGAACTGAAGCTTTCTTT; CDR3 protein: CASSRGGRTEAFF
clone size: -; D gene: TRBD1; V gene: TRBV2; J gene: TRBJ2-7; CDR3 DNA: TGTGCCAGCAGAGGTACAGGGGGCCCCTACGAGCAGTACTTC; CDR3 protein: CASRGTGGPYEQYF
clone size: -; D gene: -; V gene: TRBV6-5; J gene: TRBJ1-1; CDR3 DNA: TGTGCCAGCAGTTACGGACAAAACACTGAAGCTTTCTTT; CDR3 protein: CASSYGQNTEAFF